Listed below are T cell receptor beta chains from one sample, sequenced in a study of blood T cell repertoires in COVID-19. The protocol was immunoSEQ multiplex PCR, while the TCRdb copy is restricted to in-frame clones and leaves out a portion. The sample has 35,000 or so clones, 90% to 95% seen once; the top ten hold around 35%. Sequences were obtained from peripheral blood. Every receptor here comes from a man in his sixties with active or convalescent COVID-19. Both conserved end residues are part of each CDR3. Each record gives: J gene, D gene, clone size, V gene, CDR3 DNA, CDR3 protein. D genes are given only for firm matches. Only part of the rows carry a size: once, few, many, or a class if the clone is expanded.

J gene: TRBJ2-1
D gene: NA
clone size: once
V gene: TRBV28
CDR3 DNA: TGTGCCAGCATCCCTGCCGGGATTAGCTCCTACAATGAGCAGTTCTTC
CDR3 protein: CASIPAGISSYNEQFF

J gene: TRBJ1-4
D gene: TRBD1
clone size: once
V gene: TRBV18
CDR3 DNA: TGTGCCAGCTCACCCAGAGGGACAGGGGGCTCCACTAATGAAAAACTGTTTTTT
CDR3 protein: CASSPRGTGGSTNEKLFF

J gene: TRBJ1-3
D gene: TRBD1
clone size: NA
V gene: TRBV11-3
CDR3 DNA: TGTGCCAGCAGCCAAAGGACAGGTTCTAGCACCATATATTTT
CDR3 protein: CASSQRTGSSTIYF

J gene: TRBJ2-3
D gene: TRBD1
clone size: NA
V gene: TRBV5-5
CDR3 DNA: TGTGCCAGCACTGGGACGTCGGACGCAGGGGGCAGGGGTACGCAGTATTTT
CDR3 protein: CASTGTSDAGGRGTQYF

J gene: TRBJ2-7
D gene: NA
clone size: NA
V gene: TRBV18
CDR3 DNA: TGTGCCAGCTCACCCGGGACACCCTCCTACGAGCAGTACTTC
CDR3 protein: CASSPGTPSYEQYF

J gene: TRBJ2-3
D gene: TRBD1
clone size: NA
V gene: TRBV5-4
CDR3 DNA: TGTGCCAGCAGACAAGGACAGGTTCTTAGCACAGATACGCAGTATTTT
CDR3 protein: CASRQGQVLSTDTQYF

J gene: TRBJ1-1
D gene: TRBD1
clone size: NA
V gene: TRBV6-5
CDR3 DNA: TGTGCCAGCAGTTACCTAGGACAGGGGCCGACTGAAGCTTTCTTT
CDR3 protein: CASSYLGQGPTEAFF

J gene: TRBJ2-7
D gene: TRBD2
clone size: NA
V gene: TRBV7-2
CDR3 DNA: TGTGCCAGCAGCCTCGGGACTAGCGGGGATTTCTACGAGCAGTACTTC
CDR3 protein: CASSLGTSGDFYEQYF

J gene: TRBJ1-2
D gene: TRBD1
clone size: NA
V gene: TRBV12-5
CDR3 DNA: TGTGCTAGTGGCCTAACAGGGGGTGGTGGCTACACCTTC
CDR3 protein: CASGLTGGGGYTF

J gene: TRBJ2-1
D gene: NA
clone size: NA
V gene: TRBV19
CDR3 DNA: TGTGCCAGTAGCATAGTCGGGACTTGGGGGGAGAATCAGTTCTTC
CDR3 protein: CASSIVGTWGENQFF

J gene: TRBJ2-1
D gene: TRBD2
clone size: NA
V gene: TRBV15
CDR3 DNA: TGTGCCACCAGCAGTGATTTAGCGGGATGGATCGACTACAATGAGCAGTTCTTC
CDR3 protein: CATSSDLAGWIDYNEQFF

J gene: TRBJ1-3
D gene: NA
clone size: NA
V gene: TRBV5-6
CDR3 DNA: TGTGCCAGCAGCTTGCTCAGGGTGGACACCATATATTTT
CDR3 protein: CASSLLRVDTIYF

J gene: TRBJ2-1
D gene: NA
clone size: once
V gene: TRBV27
CDR3 DNA: TGTGCCAGCTATCCCCCCGGTCTATACAATGAGCAGTTCTTC
CDR3 protein: CASYPPGLYNEQFF

J gene: TRBJ2-3
D gene: NA
clone size: NA
V gene: TRBV9
CDR3 DNA: TGTGCCAGCAGCGTAGTCGCACAGAGCACAGATACGCAGTATTTT
CDR3 protein: CASSVVAQSTDTQYF

J gene: TRBJ1-2
D gene: NA
clone size: NA
V gene: TRBV7-9
CDR3 DNA: TGTGCCAGCAGCTTTCGATCAGGCTATGGCTACACCTTC
CDR3 protein: CASSFRSGYGYTF

J gene: TRBJ2-5
D gene: TRBD2
clone size: NA
V gene: TRBV24-1
CDR3 DNA: TGTGCCACCAGTGCGGGGCGGGGAGGGGAGACCCAGTACTTC
CDR3 protein: CATSAGRGGETQYF

J gene: TRBJ2-3
D gene: TRBD1
clone size: NA
V gene: TRBV10-1
CDR3 DNA: TGCGCCAGCAGTAACAGGGGGCTGGACACAGATACGCAGTATTTT
CDR3 protein: CASSNRGLDTDTQYF

J gene: TRBJ2-1
D gene: NA
clone size: NA
V gene: TRBV10-3
CDR3 DNA: TGTGCCATCAGTGAGTCGTGGGCTGAGCAGTTCTTC
CDR3 protein: CAISESWAEQFF

J gene: TRBJ1-1
D gene: TRBD1
clone size: NA
V gene: TRBV19
CDR3 DNA: TGTGCCAGTAGTATAGCAGGGGGCGCGGAAGCTTTCTTT
CDR3 protein: CASSIAGGAEAFF

J gene: TRBJ1-2
D gene: NA
clone size: NA
V gene: TRBV19
CDR3 DNA: TGTGCCAGTAGTATGGGGGGGGTCTATGGCTACACCTTC
CDR3 protein: CASSMGGVYGYTF

J gene: TRBJ2-2
D gene: NA
clone size: NA
V gene: TRBV25-1
CDR3 DNA: TGTGCCAGCAGTGAAGTTCTGCCGGGCACCGGGGAGCTGTTTTTT
CDR3 protein: CASSEVLPGTGELFF

J gene: TRBJ2-4
D gene: NA
clone size: NA
V gene: TRBV2
CDR3 DNA: TGTGCCAGCAGTGAAGCGCCAGCCAGGGCGCTAGCCAAAAACATTCAGTACTTC
CDR3 protein: CASSEAPARALAKNIQYF

J gene: TRBJ1-5
D gene: TRBD1
clone size: NA
V gene: TRBV19
CDR3 DNA: TGTGCCAGTAGTATAAGGGACAGGGGGTGGAATCAGCCCCAGCATTTT
CDR3 protein: CASSIRDRGWNQPQHF

J gene: TRBJ2-1
D gene: TRBD2
clone size: NA
V gene: TRBV6-5
CDR3 DNA: TGTGCCAGCAGGGGTAGCGGGAGGGCCTACAATGAGCAGTTCTTC
CDR3 protein: CASRGSGRAYNEQFF

J gene: TRBJ1-3
D gene: NA
clone size: NA
V gene: TRBV27
CDR3 DNA: TGTGCCAGCAGTTTAAAGCCCTCTGGAAACACCATATATTTT
CDR3 protein: CASSLKPSGNTIYF

J gene: TRBJ2-1
D gene: NA
clone size: NA
V gene: TRBV2
CDR3 DNA: TGTGCCAGCAGCCAATACTATGAGCAGTTCTTC
CDR3 protein: CASSQYYEQFF

J gene: TRBJ1-4
D gene: TRBD1
clone size: NA
V gene: TRBV7-2
CDR3 DNA: TGTGCCAGCAGCCCCCGGGACAGGGGGAATGAAAAACTGTTTTTT
CDR3 protein: CASSPRDRGNEKLFF

J gene: TRBJ2-7
D gene: NA
clone size: NA
V gene: TRBV5-5
CDR3 DNA: TGTGCCAGCAGCCTACAGGGAAACGGTCTGTACGAGCAGTACTTC
CDR3 protein: CASSLQGNGLYEQYF

J gene: TRBJ2-3
D gene: TRBD1
clone size: NA
V gene: TRBV5-1
CDR3 DNA: TGCGCCTGCGGGACAGGGGACCAAGATACGCAGTATTTT
CDR3 protein: CACGTGDQDTQYF

J gene: TRBJ1-6
D gene: TRBD1
clone size: NA
V gene: TRBV7-9
CDR3 DNA: TGTGCCAGCAGGACAGGGTATAATTCACCCCTCCACTTT
CDR3 protein: CASRTGYNSPLHF

J gene: TRBJ1-2
D gene: NA
clone size: NA
V gene: TRBV18
CDR3 DNA: TGTGCCAGCTCACCAATCGTCCCGTGGGGCCAGGTCGATGGCTACACCTTC
CDR3 protein: CASSPIVPWGQVDGYTF

J gene: TRBJ1-5
D gene: NA
clone size: NA
V gene: TRBV10-3
CDR3 DNA: TGTGCCATCAGTGAGTCGATCTTTCTGGGAGGAAGCAATCAGCCCCAGCATTTT
CDR3 protein: CAISESIFLGGSNQPQHF

J gene: TRBJ2-1
D gene: TRBD2
clone size: NA
V gene: TRBV20-1
CDR3 DNA: TGCAGTGCTAGTAGGGGACTAGCTCTTTTAAGCTCCTACAATGAGCAGTTCTTC
CDR3 protein: CSASRGLALLSSYNEQFF

J gene: TRBJ2-1
D gene: TRBD2
clone size: NA
V gene: TRBV19
CDR3 DNA: TGTGCCAGTAGTCGATCTAGCGGGAGGGCGGACTACAATGAGCAGTTCTTC
CDR3 protein: CASSRSSGRADYNEQFF

J gene: TRBJ2-1
D gene: TRBD2
clone size: NA
V gene: TRBV4-1
CDR3 DNA: TGCGCCAGCAGCCAGCGAGCCGGGACTAGCGGGAACAATGAGCAGTTCTTC
CDR3 protein: CASSQRAGTSGNNEQFF

J gene: TRBJ1-5
D gene: TRBD1
clone size: NA
V gene: TRBV5-6
CDR3 DNA: TGTGCCAGCAGCCTTATAGCGGGACAGGGCCAGCCCCAGCATTTT
CDR3 protein: CASSLIAGQGQPQHF

J gene: TRBJ2-7
D gene: TRBD2
clone size: NA
V gene: TRBV18
CDR3 DNA: TGTGCCAGCTCACTAAGGACTAGCGGGAGGGCCGATCAGCGGGTCGAGCAGTACTTC
CDR3 protein: CASSLRTSGRADQRVEQYF

J gene: TRBJ2-3
D gene: TRBD2
clone size: NA
V gene: TRBV7-2
CDR3 DNA: TGTGCCAGCAGCTTCGCTAGCGGGAGCACAGATACGCAGTATTTT
CDR3 protein: CASSFASGSTDTQYF

J gene: TRBJ1-2
D gene: TRBD1
clone size: few
V gene: TRBV19
CDR3 DNA: TGTGCCAGTAGTCCCTCGGGGACAGCGAACTATGGCTACACCTTC
CDR3 protein: CASSPSGTANYGYTF

J gene: TRBJ1-6
D gene: TRBD1
clone size: NA
V gene: TRBV6-5
CDR3 DNA: TGTGCCAGCCGAACAGGGGTCGATAATTCACCCCTCCACTTT
CDR3 protein: CASRTGVDNSPLHF

J gene: TRBJ1-2
D gene: NA
clone size: once
V gene: TRBV3-1/TRBV3-2
CDR3 DNA: TGTGCCAGCAGCCCGATCAGGGTTAACTATGGCTACACCTTC
CDR3 protein: CASSPIRVNYGYTF

J gene: TRBJ1-2
D gene: NA
clone size: NA
V gene: TRBV4-1
CDR3 DNA: TGCGCCAGCAGCCAACAGGGAAGCTATGGCTACACCTTC
CDR3 protein: CASSQQGSYGYTF

J gene: TRBJ2-7
D gene: TRBD1
clone size: NA
V gene: TRBV5-1
CDR3 DNA: TGCGCCAGCAGCCGATCCGGGACAGGGGGCAACTACGAGCAGTACTTC
CDR3 protein: CASSRSGTGGNYEQYF

J gene: TRBJ1-6
D gene: TRBD1
clone size: NA
V gene: TRBV3-1/TRBV3-2
CDR3 DNA: TGTGCCAGCAGTCCGGACAGGGTGGGTAATTCACCCCTCCACTTT
CDR3 protein: CASSPDRVGNSPLHF

J gene: TRBJ2-1
D gene: NA
clone size: NA
V gene: TRBV7-6
CDR3 DNA: TGTGCCAGCAGCTTAGGGGGGCACGATAATGAGCAGTTCTTC
CDR3 protein: CASSLGGHDNEQFF

J gene: TRBJ1-1
D gene: TRBD1
clone size: NA
V gene: TRBV5-1
CDR3 DNA: TGCGCCAGCAGCTTGGGAACAGGGGAAACTGAAGCTTTCTTT
CDR3 protein: CASSLGTGETEAFF

J gene: TRBJ2-5
D gene: NA
clone size: NA
V gene: TRBV12-5
CDR3 DNA: TGTGCTAGTGGTTTTATCGAGACCCAGTACTTC
CDR3 protein: CASGFIETQYF

J gene: TRBJ2-1
D gene: TRBD2
clone size: NA
V gene: TRBV11-3
CDR3 DNA: TGTGCCAGCAGCCACCGGGCTAGCGGGTCCTACAATGAGCAGTTCTTC
CDR3 protein: CASSHRASGSYNEQFF

J gene: TRBJ1-2
D gene: NA
clone size: NA
V gene: TRBV2
CDR3 DNA: TGTGCCGGATTGGGGGGGCGTAAATATGGCTACACCTTC
CDR3 protein: CAGLGGRKYGYTF

J gene: TRBJ2-3
D gene: TRBD2
clone size: NA
V gene: TRBV5-1
CDR3 DNA: TGCGCCAGCAGCGCCTTAGCGGGGGGGGAAGATACGCAGTATTTT
CDR3 protein: CASSALAGGEDTQYF